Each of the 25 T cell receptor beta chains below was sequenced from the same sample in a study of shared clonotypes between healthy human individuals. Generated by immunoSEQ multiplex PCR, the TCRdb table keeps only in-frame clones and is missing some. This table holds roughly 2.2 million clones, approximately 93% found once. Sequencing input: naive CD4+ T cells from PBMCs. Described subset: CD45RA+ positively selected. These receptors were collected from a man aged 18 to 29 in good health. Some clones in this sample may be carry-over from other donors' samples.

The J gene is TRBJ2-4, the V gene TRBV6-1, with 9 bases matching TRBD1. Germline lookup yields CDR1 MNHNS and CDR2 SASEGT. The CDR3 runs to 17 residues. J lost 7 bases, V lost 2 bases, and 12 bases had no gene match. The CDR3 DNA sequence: TGTGCCAGCAGTGAATACCCAACCGGGACAGGGAGGAACATTCAGTACTTC. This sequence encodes CASSEYPTGTGRNIQYF.

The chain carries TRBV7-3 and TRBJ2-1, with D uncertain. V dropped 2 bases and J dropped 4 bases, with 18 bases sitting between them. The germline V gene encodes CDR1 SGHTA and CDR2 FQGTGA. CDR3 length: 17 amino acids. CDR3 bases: TGTGCCAGCAGCTTAGTGTCGCGCGGAGTGGGGTACAATGAGCAGTTCTTC. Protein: CASSLVSRGVGYNEQFF.

The CDR3 DNA reads TGTGCCAGCACCGCATTTTCAGAAAACACTGAAGCTTTCTTT. Encoded protein: CASTAFSENTEAFF. The V gene is TRBV2, the J gene TRBJ1-1; D uncertain. The V and J ends lost 7 bases and 2 bases respectively, with 14 bases between them. There are 14 residues in the CDR3. The germline V gene encodes CDR1 SNHLY and CDR2 FYNNEI.

The CDR3 region is CASRITGTGGGELFF. The CDR3 DNA reads as TGTGCCAGCAGGATAACCGGGACAGGGGGTGGGGAGCTGTTTTTT. This chain joins TRBV7-2 and TRBJ2-2; 11 nucleotides agree with TRBD1. The V and J ends lost 6 bases and 8 bases, in that order; junction bases with no gene match: 8. The germline gives CDR1 SGHTA, CDR2 FQGNSA. The CDR3 has 15 amino acids.

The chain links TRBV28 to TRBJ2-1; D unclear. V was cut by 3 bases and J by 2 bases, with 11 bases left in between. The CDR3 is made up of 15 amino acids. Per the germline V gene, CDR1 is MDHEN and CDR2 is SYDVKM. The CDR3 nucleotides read TGTGCCAGCAGTTTGGTCCCCCGGACCTACAATGAGCAGTTCTTC. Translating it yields CASSLVPRTYNEQFF.

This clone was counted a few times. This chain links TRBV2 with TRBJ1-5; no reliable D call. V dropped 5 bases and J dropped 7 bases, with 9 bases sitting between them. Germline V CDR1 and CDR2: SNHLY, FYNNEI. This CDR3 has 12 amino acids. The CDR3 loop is CASSPEGQPQHF. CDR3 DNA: TGTGCCAGCAGTCCCGAAGGACAGCCCCAGCATTTT.

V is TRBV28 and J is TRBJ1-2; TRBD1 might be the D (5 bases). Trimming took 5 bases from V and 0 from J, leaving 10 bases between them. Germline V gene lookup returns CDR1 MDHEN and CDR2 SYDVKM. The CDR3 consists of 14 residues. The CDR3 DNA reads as TGTGCCAGCAGTACGACAGAGTCTAACTATGGCTACACCTTC. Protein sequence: CASSTTESNYGYTF.

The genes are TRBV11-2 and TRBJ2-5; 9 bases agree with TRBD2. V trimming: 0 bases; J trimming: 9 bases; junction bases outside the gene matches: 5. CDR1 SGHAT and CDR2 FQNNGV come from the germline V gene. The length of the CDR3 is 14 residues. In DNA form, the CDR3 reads TGTGCCAGCAGCTTAGAGGGCGGGGGGGCCGCCCAGTACTTC. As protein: CASSLEGGGAAQYF.

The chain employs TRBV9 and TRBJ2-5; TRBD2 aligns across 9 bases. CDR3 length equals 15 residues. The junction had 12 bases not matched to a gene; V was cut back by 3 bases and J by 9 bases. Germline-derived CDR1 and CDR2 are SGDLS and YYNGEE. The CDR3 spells CASSARLAEGGPQYF. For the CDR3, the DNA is TGTGCCAGCAGCGCCCGACTAGCGGAGGGGGGGCCCCAGTACTTC.

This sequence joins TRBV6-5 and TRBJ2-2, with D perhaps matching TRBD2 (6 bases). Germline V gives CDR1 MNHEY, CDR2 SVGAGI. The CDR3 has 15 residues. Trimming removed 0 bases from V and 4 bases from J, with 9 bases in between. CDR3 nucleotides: TGTGCCAGCAGTTACTCGGGGGGAACCACCGGGGAGCTGTTTTTT. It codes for CASSYSGGTTGELFF.

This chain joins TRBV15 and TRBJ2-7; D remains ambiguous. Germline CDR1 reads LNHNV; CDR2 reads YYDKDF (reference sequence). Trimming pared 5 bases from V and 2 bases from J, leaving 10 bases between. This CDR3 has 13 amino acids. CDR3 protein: CATSQQKTYEQYF. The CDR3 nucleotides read TGTGCCACCAGCCAACAAAAAACCTACGAGCAGTACTTC.

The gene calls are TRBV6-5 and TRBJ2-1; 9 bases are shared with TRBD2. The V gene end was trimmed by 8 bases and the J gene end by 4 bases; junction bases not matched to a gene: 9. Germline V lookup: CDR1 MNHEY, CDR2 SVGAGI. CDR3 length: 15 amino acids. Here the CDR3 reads CASRDLSGRYNEQFF. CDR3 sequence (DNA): TGTGCCAGCCGGGACCTCAGCGGGAGGTACAATGAGCAGTTCTTC.

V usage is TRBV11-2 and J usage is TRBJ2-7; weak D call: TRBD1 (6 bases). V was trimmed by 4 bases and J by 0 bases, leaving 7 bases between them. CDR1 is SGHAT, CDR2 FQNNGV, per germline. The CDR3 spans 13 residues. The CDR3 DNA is TGTGCCAGCAGCTACAGGGACTCCTACGAGCAGTACTTC. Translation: CASSYRDSYEQYF.

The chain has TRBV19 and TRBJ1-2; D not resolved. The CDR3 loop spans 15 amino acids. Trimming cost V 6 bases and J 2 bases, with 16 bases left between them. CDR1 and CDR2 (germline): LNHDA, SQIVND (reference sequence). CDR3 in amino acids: CASRNPETVNYGYTF. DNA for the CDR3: TGTGCCAGTAGGAATCCCGAAACAGTGAACTATGGCTACACCTTC. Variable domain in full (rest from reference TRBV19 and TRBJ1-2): DGGITQSPKYLFRKEGQNVTLSCEQNLNHDAMYWYRQDPGQGLRLIYYSQIVNDFQKGDIAEGYSVSREKKESFPLTVTSAQKNPTAFYLCASRNPETVNYGYTFGSGTRLTVV.

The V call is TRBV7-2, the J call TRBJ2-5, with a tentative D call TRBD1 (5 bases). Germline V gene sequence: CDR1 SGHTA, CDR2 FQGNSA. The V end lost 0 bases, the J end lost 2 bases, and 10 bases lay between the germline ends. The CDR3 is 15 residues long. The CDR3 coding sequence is TGTGCCAGCAGCTTAGCGCGGAGACAGCAAGAGACCCAGTACTTC. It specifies CASSLARRQQETQYF.

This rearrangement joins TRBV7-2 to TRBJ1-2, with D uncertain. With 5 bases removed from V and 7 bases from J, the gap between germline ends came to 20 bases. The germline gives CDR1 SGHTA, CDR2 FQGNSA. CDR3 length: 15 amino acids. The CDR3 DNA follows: TGTGCCAGCAGCCCAACCCCGGGCCACCGGGCTGGCTACACCTTC. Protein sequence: CASSPTPGHRAGYTF.

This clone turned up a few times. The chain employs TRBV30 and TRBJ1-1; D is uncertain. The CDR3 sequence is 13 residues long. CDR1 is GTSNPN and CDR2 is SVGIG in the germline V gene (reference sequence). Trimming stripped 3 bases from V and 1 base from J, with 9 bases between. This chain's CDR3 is CAWSKPPNTEAFF. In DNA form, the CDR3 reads TGTGCCTGGAGCAAGCCCCCGAACACTGAAGCTTTCTTT.

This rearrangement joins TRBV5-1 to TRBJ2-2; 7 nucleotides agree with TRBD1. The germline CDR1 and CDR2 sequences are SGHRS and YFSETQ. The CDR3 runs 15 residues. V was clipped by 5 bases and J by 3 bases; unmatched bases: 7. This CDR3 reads CASRNSGGYTGELFF. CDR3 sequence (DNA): TGCGCCAGCAGGAACTCAGGGGGATACACCGGGGAGCTGTTTTTT.

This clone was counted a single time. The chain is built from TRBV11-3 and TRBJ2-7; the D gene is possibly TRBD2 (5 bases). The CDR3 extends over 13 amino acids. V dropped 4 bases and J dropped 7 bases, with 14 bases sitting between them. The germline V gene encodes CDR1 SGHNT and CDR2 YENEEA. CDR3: CASSSTGSGEQYF. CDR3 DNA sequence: TGTGCCAGCAGCTCTACGGGATCGGGGGAGCAGTACTTC.

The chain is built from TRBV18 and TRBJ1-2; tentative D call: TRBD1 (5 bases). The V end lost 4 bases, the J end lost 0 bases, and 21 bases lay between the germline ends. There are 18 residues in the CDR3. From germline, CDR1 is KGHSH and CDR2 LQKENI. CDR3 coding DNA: TGTGCCAGCTCACGTGCGAGGGACGCTAGAAATTCTAACTATGGCTACACCTTC. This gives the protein CASSRARDARNSNYGYTF. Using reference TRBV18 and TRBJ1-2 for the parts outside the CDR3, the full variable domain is NAGVMQNPRHLVRRRGQEARLRCSPMKGHSHVYWYRQLPEEGLKFMVYLQKENIIDESGMPKERFSAEFPKEGPSILRIQQVVRGDSAAYFCASSRARDARNSNYGYTFGSGTRLTVV.

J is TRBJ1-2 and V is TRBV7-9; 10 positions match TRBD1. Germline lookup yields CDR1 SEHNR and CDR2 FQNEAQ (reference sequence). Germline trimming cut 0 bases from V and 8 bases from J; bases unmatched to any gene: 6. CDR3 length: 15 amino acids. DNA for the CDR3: TGTGCCAGCAGCTTAGCGTCCGGGACAGGGGTCGGCTACACCTTC. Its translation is CASSLASGTGVGYTF. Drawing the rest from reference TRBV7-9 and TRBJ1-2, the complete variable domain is DTGVSQNPRHKITKRGQNVTFRCDPISEHNRLYWYRQTLGQGPEFLTYFQNEAQLEKSRLLSDRFSAERPKGSFSTLEIQRTEQGDSAMYLCASSLASGTGVGYTFGSGTRLTVV.

The CDR3: CASSLMQGNQETQYF. In DNA form, the CDR3 reads TGTGCCAGCAGCTTAATGCAGGGCAACCAAGAGACCCAGTACTTC. J is TRBJ2-5 and V is TRBV7-6; weak D call: TRBD1 (5 bases). The CDR3 consists of 15 residues. Germline V gene lookup returns CDR1 SGHVS and CDR2 FNYEAQ. V lost 2 bases to trimming and J lost 0 bases, with 10 bases between them.

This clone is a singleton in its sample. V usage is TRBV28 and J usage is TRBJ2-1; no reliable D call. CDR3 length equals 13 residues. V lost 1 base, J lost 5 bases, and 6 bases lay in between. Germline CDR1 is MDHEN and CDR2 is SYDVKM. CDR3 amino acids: CASSLLGNNEQFF. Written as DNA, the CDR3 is TGTGCCAGCAGTTTATTAGGGAACAATGAGCAGTTCTTC.

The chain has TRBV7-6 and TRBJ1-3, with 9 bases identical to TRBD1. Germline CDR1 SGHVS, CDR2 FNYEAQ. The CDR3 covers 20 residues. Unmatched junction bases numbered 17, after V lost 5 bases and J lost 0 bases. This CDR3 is CASSPTTRPTGGNSGNTIYF. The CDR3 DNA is TGTGCCAGCAGCCCCACGACCAGGCCGACAGGGGGGAACTCTGGAAACACCATATATTTT.

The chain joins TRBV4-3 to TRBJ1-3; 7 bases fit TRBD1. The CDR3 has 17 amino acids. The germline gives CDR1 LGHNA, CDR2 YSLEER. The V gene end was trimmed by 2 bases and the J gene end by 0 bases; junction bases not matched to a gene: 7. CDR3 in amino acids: CASSQKLGQNSGNTIYF. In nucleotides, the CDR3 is TGCGCCAGCAGCCAAAAGCTGGGACAGAACTCTGGAAACACCATATATTTT.